This TCR beta chain was sequenced for a study of control samples from healthy donors and cancer patients. Method: immunoSEQ multiplex PCR; TCRdb's copy keeps in-frame clones and lacks some. Of 120,000 to 150,000 clones listed, 90% to 95% were seen once; the top ten hold around 13%. Germline CDR1 MDHEN, CDR2 SYDVKM. Trimming stripped 5 bases from V and 7 bases from J, with 9 bases between. The CDR3 has 11 residues. This clone was detected only once. The V and J genes are TRBV28 and TRBJ2-7, with unresolved D. Sequenced sample: blood. This TCR came from a man in his forties or fifties in good health. As DNA, the CDR3 is TGTGCCAGCAGTAGGCGCCGAGAGCAGTACTTC. It codes for CASSRRREQYF. Complete variable domain (other parts from reference TRBV28 and TRBJ2-7): DVKVTQSSRYLVKRTGEKVFLECVQDMDHENMFWYRQDPGLGLRLIYFSYDVKMKEKGDIPEGYSVSREKKERFSLILESASTNQTSMYLCASSRRREQYFGPGTRLTVT.